The 8 T cell receptor beta chains listed next were all sequenced from one sample in a study of T cells in Graves' hyperthyroidism and ophthalmopathy. RNA transcripts provided the source from which TCR beta CDR3 regions were amplified. An initial round of RT-PCR targeting the TCR CDR3 relied on the HTBI primer set. TCRdb fed the multiplex PCR reads into MiXCR, producing one record per CDR3 protein. The sample yields about 640,000 distinct CDR3 sequences, around 21% seen once. The sample comprised blood. The origin of the receptors is a man in his thirties or forties with Graves' ophthalmopathy.

This clonotype turned up a few times. The chain uses TRBV6-1 and TRBJ2-3, with D possibly TRBD2 on 7 matching bases. The CDR3 runs to 18 residues. The V end lost 4 bases, the J end lost 0 bases, and 20 bases lay between the germline ends. CDR1 is MNHNS and CDR2 is SASEGT in the germline V gene. The CDR3 DNA reads as TGTGCCAGCAGTGTTATGCGGGGGCAGGGTTCTAGCACAGATACGCAGTATTTT. This codes for CASSVMRGQGSSTDTQYF.

This clonotype was picked up many times. The chain recombines TRBV6-2 or TRBV6-3 with TRBJ1-4; D gene unclear. The CDR3 contains 14 residues. Germline CDR1 is MNHEY and CDR2 is SVGEGT. V lost 2 bases, J lost 3 bases, and 7 bases lay in between. This CDR3 reads CASSYVGANEKLFF. As DNA, the CDR3 is TGTGCCAGCAGTTACGTCGGAGCTAATGAAAAACTGTTTTTT.

This clonotype was found many times. The rearrangement uses TRBV6-1 and TRBJ2-1, with TRBD2 as a possible D gene (5 bases). The CDR3 contains 13 residues. V gave up 8 bases and J gave up 0 bases, with 8 bases separating them. CDR1 is MNHNS and CDR2 is SASEGT in the germline V gene. The CDR3 sequence is CASQRTSYNEQFF. CDR3 nucleotide sequence: TGTGCCAGCCAGCGGACCTCCTACAATGAGCAGTTCTTC.

V is TRBV10-3 and J is TRBJ1-1; perhaps TRBD1 as D (5 bases). Trimming took off 6 bases at V and 0 bases at J, with 14 bases between the two ends. There are 15 residues in the CDR3. In germline, CDR1 is ENHRY, CDR2 SYGVKD. Here the CDR3 reads CAISLWGPMNTEAFF. The DNA for the CDR3 is TGTGCCATCAGCCTATGGGGACCGATGAACACTGAAGCTTTCTTT.

This clonotype was counted at least ten times. The chain has TRBV28 and TRBJ2-1; a possible D gene is TRBD1 (6 bases). The CDR3 is 16 amino acids. V was clipped by 6 bases and J by 2 bases, with 17 bases between them. The germline V gene has CDR1 MDHEN and CDR2 SYDVKM. CDR3 coding DNA: TGTGCCAGCAGACCCAACGGACAGATCGCCTACAATGAGCAGTTCTTC. As protein: CASRPNGQIAYNEQFF.

The table lists this clonotype with many counts. V gene TRBV6-1 combines with J gene TRBJ2-2; no clear D. Trimming stripped 1 base from V and 2 bases from J, with 5 bases between. The CDR3 length is 14 residues. From germline, CDR1 is MNHNS and CDR2 SASEGT. The CDR3 DNA reads TGTGCCAGCAGTGAAGGGATAAACACCGGGGAGCTGTTTTTT. It is translated as CASSEGINTGELFF.

The chain's CDR3 is CSAAGYKQYF. As DNA, the CDR3 is TGCAGTGCGGCAGGGTATAAGCAGTACTTC. V gene TRBV20-1 combines with J gene TRBJ2-7, with D perhaps TRBD1 (5 bases). The V end lost 6 bases, the J end lost 8 bases, and 11 bases lay between the germline ends. The CDR3 is 10 amino acids. Looked up from germline, CDR1 is DFQATT and CDR2 is SNEGSKA (reference sequence).

There are many counts of this clonotype. The J gene is TRBJ1-5, the V gene TRBV5-1; 7 bases are shared with TRBD1. CDR3 length equals 14 residues. Germline assignment: CDR1 SGHRS and CDR2 YFSETQ. Trimming cost V 0 bases and J 7 bases; bases outside gene matches: 4. The CDR3 bases are TGCGCCAGCAGCTTGGAAGGGGGCGGGCAGCCCCAGCATTTT. Translated: CASSLEGGGQPQHF.